These T cell receptor beta chains were read from a single sample in a study of a mutant IDH1 vaccine in newly diagnosed glioma. Profiled with immunoSEQ multiplex PCR; TCRdb holds only in-frame clones, not every one. The repertoire holds tens of thousands of clones, with roughly 71% as singletons. These receptors' targets are unknown. The sequencing here drew on PBMCs, taken from a glioma patient whose treatment included an IDH1 peptide vaccine. The source is a man aged 45-65 years with glioma. Each CDR3 is given with its conserved first and last residue. Each record gives: V gene, J gene, clone size, D gene, CDR3 protein, CDR3 DNA. D genes are given only for firm matches. Clone size appears in some rows only: once, few, many, or a class for an expanded clone.

>TRBV10-2|TRBJ1-4|few|TRBD1
CASSDPGTGKEKLFF
TGCGCCAGCAGTGACCCCGGGACAGGGAAGGAAAAACTGTTTTTT
>TRBV11-1|TRBJ2-7|-|TRBD2
CASSSSGGAGEQYF
TGTGCCAGCAGCTCTAGCGGGGGCGCGGGGGAGCAGTACTTC
>TRBV15|TRBJ1-1|-|-
CATSREPGSNTEAFF
TGTGCCACCAGCAGAGAACCAGGTTCGAACACTGAAGCTTTCTTT
>TRBV7-9|TRBJ1-1|-|-
CASSRGSGTEAFF
TGTGCCAGCAGCCGTGGGTCGGGGACTGAAGCTTTCTTT
>TRBV2|TRBJ2-7|-|-
CASSEELAGWYF
TGTGCCAGCAGTGAAGAGCTGGCAGGGTGGTACTTC
>TRBV5-1|TRBJ1-3|-|-
CASSLDIGSGNTIYF
TGCGCCAGCAGCCTCGATATTGGCTCTGGAAACACCATATATTTT
>TRBV6-5|TRBJ1-1|-|-
CASSYSRSGPTEAFF
TGTGCCAGCAGTTACTCGCGCTCGGGGCCCACTGAAGCTTTCTTT
>TRBV27|TRBJ1-5|-|TRBD1
CASSFDRGNQPQHF
TGTGCCAGCAGTTTCGACAGGGGTAATCAGCCCCAGCATTTT
>TRBV15|TRBJ1-1|-|-
CATSRANTEAFF
TGTGCCACCAGCAGAGCTAACACTGAAGCTTTCTTT
>TRBV29-1|TRBJ2-7|-|-
CSVELDYTYEQYF
TGCAGCGTTGAACTAGATTATACCTACGAGCAGTACTTC
>TRBV6-5|TRBJ2-7|-|TRBD1
CASRIQGAEQYF
TGTGCCAGCAGAATACAGGGGGCCGAGCAGTACTTC
>TRBV30|TRBJ2-7|-|TRBD1
CAWKGTGAHEQYF
TGTGCCTGGAAAGGGACAGGGGCACACGAGCAGTACTTC
>TRBV4-3|TRBJ1-3|-|-
CASSQSLRGEGTIYF
TGCGCCAGCAGCCAATCCCTCAGGGGAGAGGGAACCATATATTTT
>TRBV10-3|TRBJ1-4|-|TRBD1
CAMTGVLGEKLFF
TGTGCCATGACAGGGGTCCTGGGTGAAAAACTGTTTTTT
>TRBV9|TRBJ1-1|-|TRBD1
CASRPGQGNTEAFF
TGTGCCAGCAGGCCGGGACAGGGGAACACTGAAGCTTTCTTT
>TRBV27|TRBJ1-4|-|-
CASSLRQPNEKLFF
TGTGCCAGCAGTTTACGTCAGCCTAATGAAAAACTGTTTTTT
>TRBV10-3|TRBJ1-3|-|-
CAISERGSSGNTIYF
TGTGCCATCAGTGAGAGGGGAAGCTCTGGAAACACCATATATTTT
>TRBV10-3|TRBJ2-7|-|-
CAITRSQGTYEQYF
TGTGCCATCACTCGGTCACAGGGCACCTACGAGCAGTACTTC
>TRBV5-1|TRBJ1-1|-|-
CASSPPPGEAFF
TGCGCCAGCAGCCCCCCTCCGGGTGAAGCTTTCTTT
>TRBV19|TRBJ1-5|once|TRBD1
CASRGTGEGNQPQHF
TGTGCCAGTAGGGGGACAGGGGAAGGCAATCAGCCCCAGCATTTT
>TRBV7-9|TRBJ2-2|many|TRBD1
CASSTDEGQGASGELFF
TGTGCCAGCAGCACCGACGAGGGACAGGGGGCGTCCGGGGAGCTGTTTTTT
>TRBV7-9|TRBJ2-7|-|-
CASSRAEGVHEQYF
TGTGCCAGCAGCCGTGCAGAAGGGGTCCACGAGCAGTACTTC
>TRBV2|TRBJ2-3|-|-
CASRGGRFTDTQYF
TGTGCCAGCAGAGGGGGGAGGTTCACAGATACGCAGTATTTT
>TRBV16|TRBJ2-5|large|TRBD1
CASSQLQGSQETQYF
TGTGCCAGCAGCCAACTACAGGGGTCCCAAGAGACCCAGTACTTC
>TRBV4-1|TRBJ1-2|once|-
CASKVRGRGWDGYTF
TGCGCCAGCAAGGTTCGGGGTAGAGGATGGGATGGCTACACCTTC
>TRBV2|TRBJ2-5|-|-
CASSVGTQETQYF
TGTGCCAGCAGCGTCGGGACTCAAGAGACCCAGTACTTC
>TRBV10-3|TRBJ2-7|-|-
CATTGTQGSYEQYF
TGTGCCACTACCGGGACACAGGGCTCCTACGAGCAGTACTTC
>TRBV7-2|TRBJ2-2|few|-
CASRRPTGELFF
TGTGCCAGCAGAAGACCCACCGGGGAGCTGTTTTTT
>TRBV4-2|TRBJ2-2|-|TRBD2
CASSPRTSSGELFF
TGTGCCAGCAGCCCGCGGACTAGCTCCGGGGAGCTGTTTTTT
>TRBV5-1|TRBJ2-1|-|-
CASSLDGYNEQFF
TGCGCCAGCAGCTTGGACGGATACAATGAGCAGTTCTTC
>TRBV5-4|TRBJ2-2|few|-
CASSFSGELFF
TGTGCCAGCAGCTTCAGCGGGGAGCTGTTTTTT
>TRBV5-1|TRBJ2-2|-|-
CASSFPRGPNTGELFF
TGCGCCAGCAGCTTCCCCCGCGGACCGAACACCGGGGAGCTGTTTTTT
>TRBV5-8|TRBJ2-5|-|-
CASSFHQGGVETQYF
TGTGCCAGCAGCTTCCATCAGGGGGGCGTAGAGACCCAGTACTTC
>TRBV7-9|TRBJ1-2|-|TRBD1
CASSRRQGTDYGYTF
TGTGCCAGCAGCAGGCGACAGGGGACCGATTATGGCTACACCTTC
>TRBV5-1|TRBJ2-2|-|TRBD1
CASSRTGGHSGELFF
TGCGCCAGCAGCAGGACAGGGGGCCACTCCGGGGAGCTGTTTTTT
>TRBV29-1|TRBJ1-1|-|-
CSVVVGRRLNTEAFF
TGCAGCGTTGTGGTGGGCAGGAGATTGAACACTGAAGCTTTCTTT
>TRBV5-8|TRBJ1-1|-|-
CASTGSMNTEAFF
TGTGCCAGCACAGGTTCCATGAACACTGAAGCTTTCTTT
>TRBV29-1|TRBJ2-5|-|TRBD1
CSVVPTGGIRETQYF
TGCAGCGTTGTTCCGACAGGGGGAATTAGGGAGACCCAGTACTTC
>TRBV7-6|TRBJ2-1|few|-
CASSLEQGIGEQFF
TGTGCCAGCAGCTTAGAACAGGGCATTGGTGAGCAGTTCTTC
>TRBV10-3|TRBJ2-7|-|-
CAISESEGAGYEQYF
TGTGCCATCAGTGAGTCGGAGGGGGCCGGCTACGAGCAGTACTTC
>TRBV30|TRBJ1-3|-|-
CAWSGGTPGNTIYF
TGTGCCTGGAGTGGGGGGACCCCGGGAAACACCATATATTTT
>TRBV29-1|TRBJ2-1|once|TRBD1
CSVDGMSGQGDSEQFF
TGCAGCGTTGACGGGATGAGCGGACAGGGGGATAGTGAGCAGTTCTTC
>TRBV2|TRBJ1-5|-|-
CASRSTDQPQHF
TGTGCCAGCAGGTCGACGGATCAGCCCCAGCATTTT
>TRBV11-3|TRBJ1-1|-|TRBD1
CASSIGQGSTEAFF
TGTGCCAGCAGCATCGGACAGGGAAGCACTGAAGCTTTCTTT
>TRBV25-1|TRBJ1-2|once|-
CASSGEFYGYTF
TGTGCCAGCAGTGGGGAGTTCTATGGCTACACCTTC
>TRBV27|TRBJ2-6|-|TRBD1
CASRRTGAHGANVLTF
TGTGCCAGCAGGCGGACAGGTGCGCACGGGGCCAACGTCCTGACTTTC
>TRBV11-2|TRBJ2-2|-|-
CASSLTSPGTGELFF
TGTGCCAGCAGCTTAACCAGCCCGGGCACCGGGGAGCTGTTTTTT
>TRBV5-4|TRBJ1-2|-|TRBD1
CASTVGQGGNYGYTF
TGTGCCAGCACCGTCGGACAGGGCGGAAACTATGGCTACACCTTC